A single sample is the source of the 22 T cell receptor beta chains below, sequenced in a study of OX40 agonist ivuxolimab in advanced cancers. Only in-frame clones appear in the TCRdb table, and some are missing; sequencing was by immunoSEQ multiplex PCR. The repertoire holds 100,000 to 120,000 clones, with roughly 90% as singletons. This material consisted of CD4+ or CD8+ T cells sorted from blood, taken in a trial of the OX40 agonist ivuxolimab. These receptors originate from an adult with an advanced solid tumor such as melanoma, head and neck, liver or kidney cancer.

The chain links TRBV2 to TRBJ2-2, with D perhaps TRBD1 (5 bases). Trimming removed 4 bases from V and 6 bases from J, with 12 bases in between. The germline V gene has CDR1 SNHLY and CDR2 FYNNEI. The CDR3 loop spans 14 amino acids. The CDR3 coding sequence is TGTGCCAGCAGTGTACAGGTGGTAGCCGGGGAGCTGTTTTTT. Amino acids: CASSVQVVAGELFF.

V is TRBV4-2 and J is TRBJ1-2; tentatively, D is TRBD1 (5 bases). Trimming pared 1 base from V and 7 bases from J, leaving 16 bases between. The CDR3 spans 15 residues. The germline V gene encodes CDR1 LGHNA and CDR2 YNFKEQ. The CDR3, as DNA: TGTGCCAGCAGCCAAGGGCCAGGAGGGGCTCGTGGCTACACCTTC. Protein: CASSQGPGGARGYTF.

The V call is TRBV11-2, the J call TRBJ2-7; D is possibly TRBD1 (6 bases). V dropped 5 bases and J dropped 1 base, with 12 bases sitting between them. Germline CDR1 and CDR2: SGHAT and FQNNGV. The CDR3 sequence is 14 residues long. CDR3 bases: TGTGCCAGCAGCCCTCCTAGGGGGTCCTACGAGCAGTACTTC. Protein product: CASSPPRGSYEQYF.

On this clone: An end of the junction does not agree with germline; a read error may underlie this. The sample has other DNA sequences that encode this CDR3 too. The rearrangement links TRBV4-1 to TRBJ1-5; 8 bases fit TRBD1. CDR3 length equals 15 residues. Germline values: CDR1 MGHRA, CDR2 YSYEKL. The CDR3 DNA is TGTGCCAGCAGTCTCTCAGGGGGCACCAATCAGCCCCAGCATTTT. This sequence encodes CASSLSGGTNQPQHF.

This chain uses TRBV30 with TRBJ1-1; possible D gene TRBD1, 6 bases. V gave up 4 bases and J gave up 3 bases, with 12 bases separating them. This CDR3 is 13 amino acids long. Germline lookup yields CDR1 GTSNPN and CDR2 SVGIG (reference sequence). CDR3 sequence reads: CAWKWYRDTEAFF. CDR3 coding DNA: TGTGCCTGGAAATGGTACAGGGACACTGAAGCTTTCTTT.

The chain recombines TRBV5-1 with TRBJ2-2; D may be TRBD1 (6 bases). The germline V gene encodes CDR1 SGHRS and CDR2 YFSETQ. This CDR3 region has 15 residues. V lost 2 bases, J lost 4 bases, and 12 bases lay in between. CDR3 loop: CASSLSGVGTGELFF. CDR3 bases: TGCGCCAGCAGCTTATCAGGGGTGGGCACCGGGGAGCTGTTTTTT.

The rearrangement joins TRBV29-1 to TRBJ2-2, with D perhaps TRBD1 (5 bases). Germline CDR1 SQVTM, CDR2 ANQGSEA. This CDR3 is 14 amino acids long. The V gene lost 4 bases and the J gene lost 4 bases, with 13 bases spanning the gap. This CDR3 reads CSVARQPLTGELFF. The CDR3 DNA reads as TGCAGCGTTGCAAGACAGCCTCTCACCGGGGAGCTGTTTTTT.

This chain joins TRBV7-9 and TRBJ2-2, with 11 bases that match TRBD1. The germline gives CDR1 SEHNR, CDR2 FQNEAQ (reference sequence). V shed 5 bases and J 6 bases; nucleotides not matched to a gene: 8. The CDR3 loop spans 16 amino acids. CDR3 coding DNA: TGTGCCAGCAGCCGAGGACAGGGGGCGGGCTCCGGGGAGCTGTTTTTT. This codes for CASSRGQGAGSGELFF.

The CDR3 spells CASSSTGPYEQYF. CDR3 DNA: TGTGCCAGCAGTTCGACAGGGCCGTACGAGCAGTACTTC. The chain recombines TRBV28 with TRBJ2-7; 7 bases are a match to TRBD1. With V trimmed by 4 bases and J by 4 bases, 4 bases remained unmatched. Germline CDR1 reads MDHEN; CDR2 reads SYDVKM. This CDR3 contains 13 residues.

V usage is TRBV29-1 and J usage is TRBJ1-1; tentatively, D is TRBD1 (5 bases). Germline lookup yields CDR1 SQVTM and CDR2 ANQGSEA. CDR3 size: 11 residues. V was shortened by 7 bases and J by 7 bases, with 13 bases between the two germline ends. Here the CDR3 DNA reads TGCAGCGCTGGGGCCGGGAGTGAAGCTTTCTTT. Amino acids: CSAGAGSEAFF.

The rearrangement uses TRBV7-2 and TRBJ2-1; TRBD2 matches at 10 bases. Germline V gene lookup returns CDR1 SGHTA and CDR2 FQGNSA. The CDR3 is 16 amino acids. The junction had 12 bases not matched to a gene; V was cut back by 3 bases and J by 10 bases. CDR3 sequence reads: CASSLRPIAGGVEQFF. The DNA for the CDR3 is TGTGCCAGCAGCTTGCGGCCTATAGCGGGGGGCGTGGAGCAGTTCTTC.

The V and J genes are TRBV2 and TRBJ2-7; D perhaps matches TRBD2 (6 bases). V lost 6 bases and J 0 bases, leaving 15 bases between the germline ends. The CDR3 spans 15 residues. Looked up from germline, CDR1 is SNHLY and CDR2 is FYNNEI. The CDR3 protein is CASRGSSESSYEQYF. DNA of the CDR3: TGTGCCAGCAGGGGGTCTAGCGAGAGCTCCTACGAGCAGTACTTC.

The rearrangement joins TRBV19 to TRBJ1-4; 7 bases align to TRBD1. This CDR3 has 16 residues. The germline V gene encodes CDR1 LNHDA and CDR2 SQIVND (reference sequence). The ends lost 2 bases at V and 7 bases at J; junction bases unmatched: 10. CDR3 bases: TGTGCCAGTAGTATATGGGACGACAGGGATGGTGAAAAACTGTTTTTT. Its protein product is CASSIWDDRDGEKLFF.

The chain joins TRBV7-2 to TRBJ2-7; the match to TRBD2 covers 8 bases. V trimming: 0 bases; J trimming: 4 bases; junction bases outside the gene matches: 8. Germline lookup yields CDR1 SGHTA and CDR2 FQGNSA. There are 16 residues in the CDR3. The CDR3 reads CASSLAAGTRGYEQYF. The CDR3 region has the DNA TGTGCCAGCAGCTTAGCGGCCGGGACTAGAGGGTACGAGCAGTACTTC.

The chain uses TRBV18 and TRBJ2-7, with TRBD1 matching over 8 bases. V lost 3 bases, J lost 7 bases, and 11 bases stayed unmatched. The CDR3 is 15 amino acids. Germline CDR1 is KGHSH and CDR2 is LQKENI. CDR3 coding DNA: TGTGCCAGCTCACCTTCCACAGGGGGACTTTTGGAGCAGTACTTC. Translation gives CASSPSTGGLLEQYF.

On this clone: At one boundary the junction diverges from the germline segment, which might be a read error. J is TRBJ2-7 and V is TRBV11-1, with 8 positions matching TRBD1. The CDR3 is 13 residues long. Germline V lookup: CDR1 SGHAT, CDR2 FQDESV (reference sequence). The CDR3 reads CASSLAAGQGVSF. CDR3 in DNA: TGTGCCAGCAGCTTAGCGGCTGGACAGGGAGTAAGCTTC.

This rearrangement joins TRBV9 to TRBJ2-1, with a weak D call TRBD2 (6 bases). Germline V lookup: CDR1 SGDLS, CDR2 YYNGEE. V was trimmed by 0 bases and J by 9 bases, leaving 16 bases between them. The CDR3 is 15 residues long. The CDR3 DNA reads TGTGCCAGCAGCGTAGCGGGAGTCCTCCCCGGTGAGCAGTTCTTC. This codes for CASSVAGVLPGEQFF.

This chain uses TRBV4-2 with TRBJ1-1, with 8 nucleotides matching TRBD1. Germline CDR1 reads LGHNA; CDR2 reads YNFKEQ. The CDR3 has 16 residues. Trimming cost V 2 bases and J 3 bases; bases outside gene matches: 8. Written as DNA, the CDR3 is TGTGCCAGCAGCCAAAAATCGACAGGGGAGGACACTGAAGCTTTCTTT. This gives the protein CASSQKSTGEDTEAFF.

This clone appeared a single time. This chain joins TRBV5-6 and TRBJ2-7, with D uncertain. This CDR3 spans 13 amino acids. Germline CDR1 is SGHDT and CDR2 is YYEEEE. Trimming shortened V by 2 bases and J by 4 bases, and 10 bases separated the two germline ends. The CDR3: CASSLGRNYEQYF. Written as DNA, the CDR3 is TGTGCCAGCAGCTTAGGCCGGAATTACGAGCAGTACTTC.

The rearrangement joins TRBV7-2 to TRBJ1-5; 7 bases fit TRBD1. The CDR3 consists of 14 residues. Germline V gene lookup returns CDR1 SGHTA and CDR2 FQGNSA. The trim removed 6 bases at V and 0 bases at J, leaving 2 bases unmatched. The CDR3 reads CASSYRGSNQPQHF. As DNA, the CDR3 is TGTGCCAGCAGTTACAGGGGTAGCAATCAGCCCCAGCATTTT. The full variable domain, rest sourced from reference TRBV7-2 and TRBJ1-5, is GAGVSQSPSNKVTEKGKDVELRCDPISGHTALYWYRQSLGQGLEFLIYFQGNSAPDKSGLPSDRFSAERTGGSVSTLTIQRTQQEDSAVYLCASSYRGSNQPQHFGDGTRLSIL.

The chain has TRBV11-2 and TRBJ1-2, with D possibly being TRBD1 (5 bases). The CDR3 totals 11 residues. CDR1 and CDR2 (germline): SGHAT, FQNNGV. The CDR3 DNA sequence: TGTCCCGGGGGGGGAGACTATGGCTACACCTTC. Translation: CPGGGDYGYTF.

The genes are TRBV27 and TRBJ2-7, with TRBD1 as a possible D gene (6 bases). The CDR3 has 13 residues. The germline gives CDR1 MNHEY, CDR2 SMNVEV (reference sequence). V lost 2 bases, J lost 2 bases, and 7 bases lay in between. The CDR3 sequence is CASSLRDTYEQYF. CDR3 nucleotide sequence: TGTGCCAGCAGTTTAAGGGACACCTACGAGCAGTACTTC.